This T cell receptor (beta chain) was observed in a study of regulatory T cells in long-lasting Graves disease. This clonotype was recorded at least ten times. iRepertoire HTBI primers and Arm-PCR of CDR3 regions built TCR beta libraries. TCRdb re-derived calls from the multiplex PCR reads in MiXCR, one entry per CDR3 protein. The table shows 400,000 to 500,000 distinct CDR3 sequences, with about 22% occurring only once. The germline V and J ends were trimmed by 5 bases and 0 bases, with 14 bases remaining between them. CDR3 length: 16 amino acids. Described time point: persistent/refractory GD, antithyroid drugs over 5 years with positive TRAb. PBMC RNA served as the TCR library source. Enrollment of patients was through an endocrinology department in Xi'an, China.

This material consisted of peripheral blood mononuclear cells (PBMCs), taken when the disease was refractory, from a patient treated with antithyroid drugs. This sequence was found in a female donor with Graves disease. V usage is TRBV12-3 or TRBV12-4 and J usage is TRBJ1-5; a weak D match, TRBD1 (5 bases). This CDR3 is CASSRGRNYSNQPQHF. Here the CDR3 DNA reads TGTGCCAGCAGTCGGGGACGGAACTATAGCAATCAGCCCCAGCATTTT.